Listed below are T cell receptor beta chains from one sample, sequenced in a study of blood T cell repertoires in COVID-19. The assay was immunoSEQ multiplex PCR, and TCRdb's table has in-frame clones only and misses some. Of about 90,000 clones listed, about 86% are singletons. Sample: peripheral blood. Every receptor here comes from a man older than 75 with active or convalescent COVID-19. The CDR3 runs from the conserved cysteine through the conserved F or W. A D gene is named only where the DNA matches it firmly. Size values are once, few and many counts, or a class for expanded clones, and some rows have none.

V,D,size,J,DNA,CDR3
TRBV29-1,.,.,TRBJ1-2,TGCAGCGTGGCCGACAGGACCTATGGCTACACCTTC,CSVADRTYGYTF
TRBV9,TRBD1,.,TRBJ2-3,TGTGCCAGCAGCATACGACAGGGGGCAGATACGCAGTATTTT,CASSIRQGADTQYF
TRBV12-3/TRBV12-4,.,.,TRBJ1-2,TGTGCCAGCGCAGGATTCTATGGCTACACCTTC,CASAGFYGYTF
TRBV6-5,.,.,TRBJ1-1,TGTGCCAGCAGTTCCATTCGGGGGGGAGAAACTGAAGCTTTCTTT,CASSSIRGGETEAFF
TRBV2,.,.,TRBJ1-1,TGTGCCAGCAGTGAGTCAGGAATCGGCACTGAAGCTTTCTTT,CASSESGIGTEAFF
TRBV6-5,TRBD1,.,TRBJ1-6,TGTGCCAGCAGTTCCTCGGGACAGGGGAATTCACCCCTCCACTTT,CASSSSGQGNSPLHF
TRBV2,.,once,TRBJ2-1,TGTGCCAGCCGCTCCCGAAAAGCGTTCTCCTACAATGAGCAGTTCTTC,CASRSRKAFSYNEQFF
TRBV6-1,.,.,TRBJ1-1,TGTGCCAGCAGTGATCCCAGGGCTGATAGGACTGAAGCTTTCTTT,CASSDPRADRTEAFF
TRBV5-1,.,.,TRBJ2-1,TGCGCCAGCAGCTTCGGAGTGGCGGGTAATGAGCAGTTCTTC,CASSFGVAGNEQFF
TRBV7-2,TRBD2,.,TRBJ2-1,TGTGCCAGCAGCTTAGGACTAGCGGGGGTGGACAATGAGCAGTTCTTC,CASSLGLAGVDNEQFF
TRBV24-1,TRBD2,.,TRBJ2-1,TGTGCCACCAGTGATTTTACTAGCGGGAAGTCCTACAATGAGCAGTTCTTC,CATSDFTSGKSYNEQFF
TRBV4-3,.,.,TRBJ2-4,TGCGCCAGCAGCCAAGACCGGGAGAGGGGCAAAAACATTCAGTACTTC,CASSQDRERGKNIQYF
TRBV4-3,.,.,TRBJ2-5,TGCGCCAGCAGCCGCAGTGAGGGCTGGGAGACCCAGTACTTC,CASSRSEGWETQYF
TRBV11-2,TRBD2,.,TRBJ2-5,TGTGCCAGCAGCTTAGTCAGCGGGAGGGCTGAAGAGACCCAGTACTTC,CASSLVSGRAEETQYF
TRBV29-1,.,.,TRBJ2-7,TGCAGCGCCGCAGGGAACCCCTACGAGCAGTACTTC,CSAAGNPYEQYF
TRBV6-2/TRBV6-3,.,.,TRBJ2-3,TGTGCCAGCAGTTACCCTAGCGTCCCAGATACGCAGTATTTT,CASSYPSVPDTQYF
TRBV7-2,TRBD2,.,TRBJ2-5,TGTGCCAGCAGCGCCGGGACTAGCGGACTTGAGACCCAGTACTTC,CASSAGTSGLETQYF
TRBV2,.,.,TRBJ1-5,TGTGCCAGCAGTCCTCAGGGAAATCAGCCCCAGCATTTT,CASSPQGNQPQHF
TRBV19,TRBD1,.,TRBJ1-1,TGTGCCAGTAGCGACAGGGATGCCACTGAAGCTTTCTTT,CASSDRDATEAFF
TRBV28,TRBD1,.,TRBJ2-1,TGTGCCAGCGGAACCGGGGACAGTTACAATGAGCAGTTCTTC,CASGTGDSYNEQFF
TRBV6-2/TRBV6-3,.,.,TRBJ1-1,TGTGCCAGCAGTTACCGGGTGGGGGGTCGAACTGAAGCTTTCTTT,CASSYRVGGRTEAFF
TRBV5-5,TRBD1,.,TRBJ2-7,TGTGCCAGCAGCTTGGTAGGGACAGCCGATTACGAGCAGTACTTC,CASSLVGTADYEQYF
TRBV24-1,.,.,TRBJ1-2,TGTGCCACCAGTGACCCGGGGAGGGACGGCTTAAATGGCTACACCTTC,CATSDPGRDGLNGYTF
TRBV19,TRBD1,.,TRBJ1-2,TGTGCCAGCAGCCCCGGGACAGGGAAAGACTATGGCTACACCTTC,CASSPGTGKDYGYTF
TRBV14,TRBD1,.,TRBJ1-1,TGTGCCAGCAGCCGCGGGACAGGGAACACTGAAGCTTTCTTT,CASSRGTGNTEAFF
TRBV6-2/TRBV6-3,TRBD1,.,TRBJ1-1,TGTGCCAGCAGTCTGGACAGGGCGCTACTTGAAGCTTTCTTT,CASSLDRALLEAFF
TRBV27,.,.,TRBJ1-2,TGTGCCAGCGGCTTTTCGGGGGGTGGCTACACCTTC,CASGFSGGGYTF
TRBV7-2,.,.,TRBJ1-2,TGTGCCAGCAGCTTGATAATTGCCTGGACAGCTAACTATGGCTACACCTTC,CASSLIIAWTANYGYTF
TRBV4-1,.,.,TRBJ2-7,TGCGCCAGCAGCCAAGGGGAAGGGGTTGTGTACGAGCAGTACTTC,CASSQGEGVVYEQYF
TRBV25-1,.,.,TRBJ2-3,TGTGCCTCCTCCACTAGCACAGATACGCAGTATTTT,CASSTSTDTQYF
TRBV11-1,.,once,TRBJ2-7,TGTGCCAGCAGCTTCGGAGAAAACTACGAGCAGTACTTC,CASSFGENYEQYF
TRBV5-1,.,.,TRBJ2-3,TGCGCCAGCAGCTTGGAGGGGGCCGGGGGTACGCAGTATTTT,CASSLEGAGGTQYF
TRBV28,.,once,TRBJ2-7,TGTGCCAGCAGTACAAAGGGGCCCTACGAGCAGTACTTC,CASSTKGPYEQYF
TRBV5-4,TRBD1,.,TRBJ1-3,TGTGCCAGCAGCTTCACAGGGGGCTCTGGAAACACCATATATTTT,CASSFTGGSGNTIYF
TRBV4-3,.,.,TRBJ2-4,TGCGCCAGCAGCCAAGCCCCGGGGTACTCTGGAGGCAAAAACATTCAGTACTTC,CASSQAPGYSGGKNIQYF
TRBV19,.,few,TRBJ1-5,TGTGCCAGTAGTACCTACAGGGAGAGGAATCAGCCCCAGCATTTT,CASSTYRERNQPQHF
TRBV14,.,.,TRBJ1-2,TGTGCCAGCAGCCAAGCCGGGAGCCGCTATGGCTACACCTTC,CASSQAGSRYGYTF
TRBV2,TRBD2,.,TRBJ2-1,TGTGCCAGCAGAGAACTAGCGTCGTCCTACAATGAGCAGTTCTTC,CASRELASSYNEQFF
TRBV27,TRBD2,once,TRBJ2-3,TGTGCCAGCAGTCCGGGACTAGCGGGAGGGGTGGTTAGGACAGATACGCAGTATTTT,CASSPGLAGGVVRTDTQYF
TRBV7-2,.,.,TRBJ2-7,TGTGCCAGCAGCTTAGTTTGGAGTGTACTGGTCTCCTACGAGCAGTACTTC,CASSLVWSVLVSYEQYF
TRBV25-1,.,once,TRBJ2-1,TGTGCCAGCAGTGATTCGTACACAGGCGACAATGAGCAGTTCTTC,CASSDSYTGDNEQFF
TRBV5-1,.,.,TRBJ1-1,TGCGCCAGCAGCTTGGCCGGGGGGAAGGAGGAAGCTTTCTTT,CASSLAGGKEEAFF
TRBV9,.,.,TRBJ2-2,TGTGCCAGCAGCGTAGACTACCACACCGGGGAGCTGTTTTTT,CASSVDYHTGELFF
TRBV3-1/TRBV3-2,TRBD1,.,TRBJ1-1,TGTGCCAGCACCCTCGGGACAGCGAACACTGAAGCTTTCTTT,CASTLGTANTEAFF
TRBV28,.,.,TRBJ2-5,TGTGCCAGCAGTTCCCTCTCGGGATCCACTACACAAGAGACCCAGTACTTC,CASSSLSGSTTQETQYF
TRBV12-5,TRBD2,.,TRBJ2-1,TGTGCTAGTGGTTTGGGTATTTTTGTGGGAGGGTCACTCGGGGAGCAGTTCTTC,CASGLGIFVGGSLGEQFF
TRBV2,.,.,TRBJ1-6,TGTGCCAGCAGTGAAGGACAGAGAAATTCACCCCTCCACTTT,CASSEGQRNSPLHF
TRBV28,TRBD1,.,TRBJ1-3,TGTGCCAGCAGTCCTCCACAGGGGGGTAGGGGAAACACCATATATTTT,CASSPPQGGRGNTIYF
TRBV3-1/TRBV3-2,.,.,TRBJ2-7,TGTGCCAGCAGCCAGCCGGGACAACGGATGCAGTACTTC,CASSQPGQRMQYF
TRBV18,TRBD2,.,TRBJ2-4,TGTGCCAGCTCACCTCTTGGGGGGGACCTAGCCAAAAACATTCAGTACTTC,CASSPLGGDLAKNIQYF
TRBV24-1,.,.,TRBJ2-1,TGTGCCACCAGTGATCGCTCTGCTAGCGTAAACAATGAGCAGTTCTTC,CATSDRSASVNNEQFF
TRBV2,TRBD2,once,TRBJ2-3,TGTGCCAGCTCGCGGGAGTATCGGGTTGATACGCAGTATTTT,CASSREYRVDTQYF
TRBV6-4,.,.,TRBJ1-1,TGTGCCAGCAGCATGACAGGGAACACTGAAGCTTTCTTT,CASSMTGNTEAFF
TRBV7-2,.,.,TRBJ2-1,TGTGCCAGCAGCTTAGGACAGGACCCCTTCTACAATGAGCAGTTCTTC,CASSLGQDPFYNEQFF
TRBV4-1,TRBD2,.,TRBJ2-7,TGCGCCAGCAGCCGAGGACTAGCGGGAGGATACGAGCAGTACTTC,CASSRGLAGGYEQYF